This T cell receptor (beta chain) appears in the sequencing data of a study of vaccination effects on CD4 cells after COVID-19. Study overall: Median timing of post-vaccine samples was 72 days after the second dose.

This clone came up once. The antigen is unknown. This table comes from immunoSEQ multiplex PCR, and its TCRdb copy is limited to in-frame clones, with some not included. The table has 45,000 or so clones, under 80% seen once. V lost 3 bases to trimming and J lost 0 bases, with 12 bases between them. The CDR3 is made up of 15 amino acids. Looked up from germline, CDR1 is MGHRA and CDR2 is YSYEKL. Culture proceeded for about ten days, and CD4+ T cells were then isolated. Everyone in the study got two shots of either the BNT162b2 or mRNA-1273 vaccine. All vaccine recipients tested negative for nucleocapsid antibodies and had never contracted SARS-CoV-2 infection. Days 3 and 7 saw half the medium replaced with IL-2 medium.

The rearrangement links TRBV4-1 to TRBJ2-7; maybe TRBD1 (6 bases). The TCR was taken from a human donor who received a COVID-19 vaccine. The specimen was CD4+ T cells from PBMCs cultured without peptide, collected after COVID-19 vaccination. CDR3 loop: CASSQGHDPSYEQYF. Here the CDR3 DNA reads TGCGCCAGCAGCCAGGGACACGATCCCTCCTACGAGCAGTACTTC.